A selection of T cell receptor beta chains follows, all from one sample in a study of graft-versus-host responses after intestinal transplantation. No antigen has been assigned to these receptors. Only in-frame clones appear in the TCRdb table, and some are missing; sequencing was by immunoSEQ multiplex PCR. The sample consists of more than 100,000 clones, approximately 92% of them appearing once. This specimen consisted of unstimulated CD4+ T cells sorted from spleen or lymph node cells, obtained before intestinal transplant. The origin of the receptors is a human donor who received an intestinal transplant. Both conserved end residues are part of each CDR3. Each record gives: V gene, J gene, D gene, clone size, CDR3 protein, CDR3 DNA. A D gene is named only where the DNA matches it firmly. Some rows have no size entry. The others give once, few or many, or a class for an expanded clone.

v_call: TRBV7-9
j_call: TRBJ2-7
d_call: .
clone_size: once
cdr3_aa: CASSLPGYEQYF
cdr3_nt: TGTGCCAGCAGCTTACCAGGCTACGAGCAGTACTTC

v_call: TRBV7-3
j_call: TRBJ2-7
d_call: .
clone_size: once
cdr3_aa: CASSLLTGLEQYF
cdr3_nt: TGTGCCAGCAGCTTATTAACGGGCCTCGAGCAGTACTTC

v_call: TRBV5-8
j_call: TRBJ2-1
d_call: .
clone_size: once
cdr3_aa: CASSSSGRSYNEQFF
cdr3_nt: TGTGCCAGCAGCTCCAGTGGGCGTTCCTACAATGAGCAGTTCTTC

v_call: TRBV28
j_call: TRBJ2-3
d_call: .
clone_size: once
cdr3_aa: CASRSAGSSTDTQYF
cdr3_nt: TGTGCCAGCAGGTCGGCCGGCTCTAGCACAGATACGCAGTATTTT

v_call: TRBV4-1
j_call: TRBJ2-1
d_call: .
clone_size: .
cdr3_aa: CASSHSPGEVVSYNEQFF
cdr3_nt: TGCGCCAGCAGCCACTCCCCTGGGGAAGTAGTCTCCTACAATGAGCAGTTCTTC

v_call: TRBV18
j_call: TRBJ2-2
d_call: .
clone_size: .
cdr3_aa: CASSQGLSAGELFF
cdr3_nt: TGTGCCAGCTCGCAGGGACTTTCCGCGGGGGAGCTGTTTTTT

v_call: TRBV9
j_call: TRBJ2-1
d_call: TRBD1
clone_size: .
cdr3_aa: CASSVSTQGRNEQFF
cdr3_nt: TGTGCCAGCAGCGTATCGACACAGGGGCGCAATGAGCAGTTCTTC

v_call: TRBV10-1
j_call: TRBJ1-5
d_call: .
clone_size: .
cdr3_aa: CASSDSNQPQHF
cdr3_nt: TGCGCCAGCAGTGACAGCAATCAGCCCCAGCATTTT

v_call: TRBV11-1
j_call: TRBJ1-2
d_call: .
clone_size: .
cdr3_aa: CASSLAGQFYGYTF
cdr3_nt: TGTGCCAGCAGCTTAGCTGGACAGTTCTATGGCTACACCTTC

v_call: TRBV10-3
j_call: TRBJ2-1
d_call: TRBD1
clone_size: once
cdr3_aa: CAIRDRGDNEQFF
cdr3_nt: TGTGCCATCCGGGACAGGGGGGACAATGAGCAGTTCTTC

v_call: TRBV28
j_call: TRBJ2-5
d_call: .
clone_size: .
cdr3_aa: CASSGLYQETQYF
cdr3_nt: TGTGCCAGCAGTGGACTCTACCAAGAGACCCAGTACTTC

v_call: TRBV6-1
j_call: TRBJ2-7
d_call: .
clone_size: .
cdr3_aa: CASNRVSAYEQYF
cdr3_nt: TGTGCCAGCAATCGGGTCTCAGCCTACGAGCAGTACTTC

v_call: TRBV27
j_call: TRBJ1-4
d_call: .
clone_size: .
cdr3_aa: CASSPYSSSNEKLFF
cdr3_nt: TGTGCCAGCAGTCCGTACAGTTCCTCTAATGAAAAACTGTTTTTT

v_call: TRBV25-1
j_call: TRBJ1-2
d_call: TRBD1
clone_size: .
cdr3_aa: CASSDRDRGYGYTF
cdr3_nt: TGTGCCAGCAGTGATAGGGACAGGGGCTATGGCTACACCTTC

v_call: TRBV6-5
j_call: TRBJ2-1
d_call: TRBD2
clone_size: .
cdr3_aa: CASSEMGGPKEQFF
cdr3_nt: TGTGCCAGCAGTGAGATGGGAGGGCCTAAAGAGCAGTTCTTC

v_call: TRBV30
j_call: TRBJ2-7
d_call: .
clone_size: .
cdr3_aa: CAWSMDGTYEQYF
cdr3_nt: TGTGCCTGGAGTATGGACGGGACCTACGAGCAGTACTTC

v_call: TRBV11-2
j_call: TRBJ1-2
d_call: .
clone_size: .
cdr3_aa: CASSLDSFPLGYGYTF
cdr3_nt: TGTGCCAGCAGCTTAGACTCTTTTCCCTTGGGCTATGGCTACACCTTC

v_call: TRBV4-1
j_call: TRBJ2-7
d_call: TRBD2
clone_size: .
cdr3_aa: CASSQDGGRVSYEQYF
cdr3_nt: TGCGCCAGCAGCCAAGACGGCGGGAGAGTCTCCTACGAGCAGTACTTC

v_call: TRBV6-5
j_call: TRBJ1-2
d_call: .
clone_size: .
cdr3_aa: CASRSRLAKGGYTF
cdr3_nt: TGTGCCAGCAGGAGTCGGCTAGCTAAGGGTGGCTACACCTTC

v_call: TRBV29-1
j_call: TRBJ2-1
d_call: TRBD1
clone_size: .
cdr3_aa: CSATHRDRVNNEQFF
cdr3_nt: TGCAGCGCTACCCACCGGGACAGGGTTAACAATGAGCAGTTCTTC

v_call: TRBV6-5
j_call: TRBJ2-7
d_call: TRBD1
clone_size: once
cdr3_aa: CASSPRGGRYEQYF
cdr3_nt: TGTGCCAGCAGTCCGAGAGGGGGCAGGTACGAGCAGTACTTC

v_call: TRBV28
j_call: TRBJ2-7
d_call: .
clone_size: .
cdr3_aa: CASSLGSFSYEQYF
cdr3_nt: TGTGCCAGCAGTTTAGGCAGCTTCTCCTACGAGCAGTACTTC

v_call: TRBV6-5
j_call: TRBJ2-7
d_call: TRBD2
clone_size: once
cdr3_aa: CASSYGLAGEQYF
cdr3_nt: TGTGCCAGCAGTTACGGTCTAGCGGGGGAGCAGTACTTC

v_call: TRBV7-9
j_call: TRBJ2-3
d_call: .
clone_size: .
cdr3_aa: CASERADTQYF
cdr3_nt: TGTGCCAGCGAACGGGCAGATACGCAGTATTTT

v_call: TRBV7-3
j_call: TRBJ2-1
d_call: TRBD2
clone_size: .
cdr3_aa: CASSPRPLAGGSYNEQFF
cdr3_nt: TGTGCCAGCAGCCCCCGGCCTCTAGCGGGAGGATCCTACAATGAGCAGTTCTTC

v_call: TRBV28
j_call: TRBJ2-7
d_call: .
clone_size: .
cdr3_aa: CASSLPGTAYEQYF
cdr3_nt: TGTGCCAGCAGTTTGCCAGGGACTGCCTACGAGCAGTACTTC

v_call: TRBV9
j_call: TRBJ2-1
d_call: .
clone_size: .
cdr3_aa: CASSRDFGEQFF
cdr3_nt: TGTGCCAGCAGCCGGGACTTCGGTGAGCAGTTCTTC

v_call: TRBV15
j_call: TRBJ2-1
d_call: TRBD2
clone_size: once
cdr3_aa: CATSRKTSGLINEQFF
cdr3_nt: TGTGCCACCAGCAGAAAGACTAGCGGGCTAATCAATGAGCAGTTCTTC

v_call: TRBV18
j_call: TRBJ1-2
d_call: TRBD1
clone_size: once
cdr3_aa: CASSRDRDSYGYTF
cdr3_nt: TGTGCCAGCTCCCGGGACAGGGACTCCTATGGCTACACCTTC

v_call: TRBV7-6
j_call: TRBJ2-1
d_call: TRBD2
clone_size: .
cdr3_aa: CASSSRTSGSGREQFF
cdr3_nt: TGTGCCAGCAGCTCAAGGACTAGCGGGAGCGGGCGTGAGCAGTTCTTC

v_call: TRBV1
j_call: TRBJ1-4
d_call: .
clone_size: .
cdr3_aa: CTSSRVEGREKLFF
cdr3_nt: TGCACCAGCAGCCGGGTGGAGGGGCGGGAAAAACTGTTTTTT

v_call: TRBV5-1
j_call: TRBJ2-5
d_call: .
clone_size: .
cdr3_aa: CASSLRGSETQYF
cdr3_nt: TGCGCCAGCAGCTTGAGAGGTTCTGAGACCCAGTACTTC

v_call: TRBV7-9
j_call: TRBJ2-7
d_call: .
clone_size: .
cdr3_aa: CASSLSFTGRGHEQYF
cdr3_nt: TGTGCCAGCAGCTTAAGTTTTACGGGCAGGGGCCACGAGCAGTACTTC

v_call: TRBV6-6
j_call: TRBJ2-5
d_call: .
clone_size: .
cdr3_aa: CASGTGSETQYF
cdr3_nt: TGTGCCAGCGGGACGGGGTCAGAGACCCAGTACTTC

v_call: TRBV18
j_call: TRBJ2-7
d_call: .
clone_size: once
cdr3_aa: CATDAYEQYF
cdr3_nt: TGTGCCACGGATGCCTACGAGCAGTACTTC

v_call: TRBV30
j_call: TRBJ2-2
d_call: .
clone_size: .
cdr3_aa: CACPDSLPGELFF
cdr3_nt: TGTGCCTGCCCTGACTCGCTACCCGGGGAGCTGTTTTTT

v_call: TRBV4-1
j_call: TRBJ2-7
d_call: TRBD2
clone_size: .
cdr3_aa: CASSQEPGLAVYEQYF
cdr3_nt: TGCGCCAGCAGCCAAGAGCCGGGACTAGCGGTCTACGAGCAGTACTTC

v_call: TRBV19
j_call: TRBJ1-2
d_call: .
clone_size: once
cdr3_aa: CASRPDRKSSYGYTF
cdr3_nt: TGTGCCAGTAGACCAGACAGAAAAAGTTCTTATGGCTACACCTTC

v_call: TRBV6-5
j_call: TRBJ2-7
d_call: .
clone_size: .
cdr3_aa: CASSYPAVNYEQYF
cdr3_nt: TGTGCCAGCAGTTACCCCGCTGTAAACTACGAGCAGTACTTC

v_call: TRBV11-2
j_call: TRBJ2-3
d_call: TRBD2
clone_size: .
cdr3_aa: CASNRGVAGPTDTQYF
cdr3_nt: TGTGCCAGCAACCGGGGGGTAGCGGGGCCCACAGATACGCAGTATTTT

v_call: TRBV5-1
j_call: TRBJ1-3
d_call: .
clone_size: few
cdr3_aa: CASGGDGNTIYF
cdr3_nt: TGCGCCAGCGGAGGCGATGGAAACACCATATATTTT

v_call: TRBV5-1
j_call: TRBJ1-5
d_call: .
clone_size: .
cdr3_aa: CASSPGHQDQPQHF
cdr3_nt: TGCGCCAGCAGCCCGGGACACCAGGATCAGCCCCAGCATTTT

v_call: TRBV7-9
j_call: TRBJ1-1
d_call: .
clone_size: .
cdr3_aa: CASSLASGRTYEAFF
cdr3_nt: TGTGCCAGCAGCTTAGCGTCCGGCAGGACCTATGAAGCTTTCTTT

v_call: TRBV5-1
j_call: TRBJ2-1
d_call: TRBD1
clone_size: .
cdr3_aa: CASSRDSSYNEQFF
cdr3_nt: TGCGCCAGCAGCAGGGACAGCTCCTACAATGAGCAGTTCTTC

v_call: TRBV2
j_call: TRBJ2-6
d_call: TRBD2
clone_size: .
cdr3_aa: CASSERGGSGANVLTF
cdr3_nt: TGTGCCAGCAGTGAACGGGGAGGGTCTGGGGCCAACGTCCTGACTTTC

v_call: TRBV28
j_call: TRBJ2-1
d_call: TRBD2
clone_size: .
cdr3_aa: CASSDEPGLAGVSSYNEQFF
cdr3_nt: TGTGCCAGCAGTGATGAACCGGGACTAGCGGGGGTAAGCTCCTACAATGAGCAGTTCTTC

v_call: TRBV19
j_call: TRBJ2-1
d_call: TRBD1
clone_size: .
cdr3_aa: CASSMIQGNEQFF
cdr3_nt: TGTGCCAGTAGTATGATACAGGGGAATGAGCAGTTCTTC

v_call: TRBV6-5
j_call: TRBJ2-3
d_call: .
clone_size: .
cdr3_aa: CASSYRGGAGDTQYF
cdr3_nt: TGTGCCAGCAGTTACAGAGGCGGGGCGGGGGATACGCAGTATTTT